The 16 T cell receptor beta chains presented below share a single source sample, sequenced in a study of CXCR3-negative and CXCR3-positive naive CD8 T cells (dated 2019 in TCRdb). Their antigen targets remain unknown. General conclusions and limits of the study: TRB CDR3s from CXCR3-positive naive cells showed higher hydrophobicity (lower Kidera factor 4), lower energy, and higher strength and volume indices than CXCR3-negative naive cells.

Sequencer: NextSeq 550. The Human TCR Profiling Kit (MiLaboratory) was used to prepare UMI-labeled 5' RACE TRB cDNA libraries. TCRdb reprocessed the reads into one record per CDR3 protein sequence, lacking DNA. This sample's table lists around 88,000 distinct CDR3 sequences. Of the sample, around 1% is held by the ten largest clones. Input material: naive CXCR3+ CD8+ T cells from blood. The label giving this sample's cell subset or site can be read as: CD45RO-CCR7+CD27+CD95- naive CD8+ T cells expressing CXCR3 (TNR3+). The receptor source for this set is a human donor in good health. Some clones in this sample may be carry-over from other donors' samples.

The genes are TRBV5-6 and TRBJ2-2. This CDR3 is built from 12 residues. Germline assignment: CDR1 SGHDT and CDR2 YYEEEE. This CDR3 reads CASSYYGGELFF.

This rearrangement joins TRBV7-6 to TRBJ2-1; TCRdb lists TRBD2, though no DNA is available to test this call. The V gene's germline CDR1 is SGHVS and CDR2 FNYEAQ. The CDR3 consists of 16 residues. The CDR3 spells CASSLGGPSGYNEQFF. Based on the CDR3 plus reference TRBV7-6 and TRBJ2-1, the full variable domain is GAGVSQSPRYKVTKRGQDVALRCDPISGHVSLYWYRQALGQGPEFLTYFNYEAQQDKSGLPNDRFSAERPEGSISTLTIQRTEQRDSAMYRCASSLGGPSGYNEQFFGPGTRLTVL.

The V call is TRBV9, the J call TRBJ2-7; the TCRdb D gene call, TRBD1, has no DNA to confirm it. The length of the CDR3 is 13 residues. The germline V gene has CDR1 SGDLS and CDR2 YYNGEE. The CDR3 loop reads CASSAGQGDEQYF.

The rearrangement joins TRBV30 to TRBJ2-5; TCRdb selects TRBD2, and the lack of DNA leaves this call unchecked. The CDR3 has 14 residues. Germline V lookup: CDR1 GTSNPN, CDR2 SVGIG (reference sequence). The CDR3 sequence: CAWIPWLDTETQYF.

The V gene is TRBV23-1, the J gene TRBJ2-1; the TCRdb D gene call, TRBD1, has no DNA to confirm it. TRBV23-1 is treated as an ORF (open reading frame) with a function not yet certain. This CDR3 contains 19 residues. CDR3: CASHRPGQGFSACDNEQFF.

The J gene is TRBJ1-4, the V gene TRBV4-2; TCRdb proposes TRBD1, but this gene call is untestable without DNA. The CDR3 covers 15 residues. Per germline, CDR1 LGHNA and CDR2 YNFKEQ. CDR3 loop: CASSQFLGANEKLFF.

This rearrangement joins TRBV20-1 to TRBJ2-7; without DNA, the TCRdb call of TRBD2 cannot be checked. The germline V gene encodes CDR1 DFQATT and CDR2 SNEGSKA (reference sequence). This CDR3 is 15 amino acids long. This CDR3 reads CSAEIGTASSYEQYF.

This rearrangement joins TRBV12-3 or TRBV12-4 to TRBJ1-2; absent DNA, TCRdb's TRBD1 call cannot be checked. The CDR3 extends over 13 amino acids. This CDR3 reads CASSLAAPRGYTF.

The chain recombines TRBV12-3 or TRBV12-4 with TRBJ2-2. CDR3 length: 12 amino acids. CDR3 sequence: CASSWIAGELFF.

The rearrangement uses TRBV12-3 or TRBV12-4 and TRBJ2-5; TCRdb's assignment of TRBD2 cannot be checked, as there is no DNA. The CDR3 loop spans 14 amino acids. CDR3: CASSPGLAEETQYF.

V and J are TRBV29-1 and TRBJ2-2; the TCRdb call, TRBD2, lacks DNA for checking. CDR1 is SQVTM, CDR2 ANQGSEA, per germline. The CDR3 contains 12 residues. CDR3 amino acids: CSVEDGGLELFF.

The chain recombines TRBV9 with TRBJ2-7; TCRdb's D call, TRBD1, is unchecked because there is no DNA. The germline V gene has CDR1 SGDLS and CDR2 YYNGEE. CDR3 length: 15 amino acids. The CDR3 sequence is CASSPTTGHRYEQYF. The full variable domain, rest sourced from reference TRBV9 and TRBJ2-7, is DSGVTQTPKHLITATGQRVTLRCSPRSGDLSVYWYQQSLDQGLQFLIQYYNGEERAKGNILERFSAQQFPDLHSELNLSSLELGDSALYFCASSPTTGHRYEQYFGPGTRLTVT.

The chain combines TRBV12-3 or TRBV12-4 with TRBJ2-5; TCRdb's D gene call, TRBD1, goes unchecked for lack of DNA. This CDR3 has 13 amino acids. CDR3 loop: CASSQGIEETQYF.

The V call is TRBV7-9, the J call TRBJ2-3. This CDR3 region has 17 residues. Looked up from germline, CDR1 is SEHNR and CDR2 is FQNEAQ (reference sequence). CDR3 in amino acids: CASSPNGLAGRTDTQYF.

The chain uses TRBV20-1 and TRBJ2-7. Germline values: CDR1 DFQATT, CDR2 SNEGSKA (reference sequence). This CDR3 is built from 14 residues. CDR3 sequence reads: CSAPTMTPTYEQYF.

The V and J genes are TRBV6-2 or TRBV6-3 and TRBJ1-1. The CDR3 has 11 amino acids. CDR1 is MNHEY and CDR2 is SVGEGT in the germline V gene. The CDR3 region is CATAENTEAFF.